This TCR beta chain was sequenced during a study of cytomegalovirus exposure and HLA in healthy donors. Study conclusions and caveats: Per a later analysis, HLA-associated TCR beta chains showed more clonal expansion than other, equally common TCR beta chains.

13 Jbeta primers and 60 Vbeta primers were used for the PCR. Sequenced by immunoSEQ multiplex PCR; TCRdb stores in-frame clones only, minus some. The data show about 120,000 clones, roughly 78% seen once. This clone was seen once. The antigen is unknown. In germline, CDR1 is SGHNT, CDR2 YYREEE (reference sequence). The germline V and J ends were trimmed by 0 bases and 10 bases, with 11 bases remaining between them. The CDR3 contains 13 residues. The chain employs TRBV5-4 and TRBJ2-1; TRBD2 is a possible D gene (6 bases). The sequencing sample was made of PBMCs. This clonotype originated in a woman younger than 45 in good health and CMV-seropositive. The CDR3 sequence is CASSLAGAGEQFF. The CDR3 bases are TGTGCCAGCAGCTTGGCCGGGGCGGGGGAGCAGTTCTTC. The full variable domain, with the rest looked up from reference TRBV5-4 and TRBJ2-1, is ETGVTQSPTHLIKTRGQQVTLRCSSQSGHNTVSWYQQALGQGPQFIFQYYREEENGRGNFPPRFSGLQFPNYSSELNVNALELDDSALYLCASSLAGAGEQFFGPGTRLTVL.